A selection of T cell receptor beta chains follows, all from one sample in a study of OX40 agonist ivuxolimab in advanced cancers. Sequencing used immunoSEQ multiplex PCR; TCRdb keeps in-frame clones, though not all of them. The data show roughly 48,000 clones, 85% to 90% seen once. The sequencing used CD4+ or CD8+ T cells sorted from blood, collected in a trial of the OX40 agonist ivuxolimab. All receptors derive from an adult with an advanced solid tumor such as melanoma, head and neck, liver or kidney cancer. Both conserved end residues are part of each CDR3. D genes are given only for firm matches. Clone size appears in some rows only: once, few, many, or a class for an expanded clone.

v_gene	len	j_gene	abundance	d_gene	CDR3nt	CDR3aa
TRBV11-1	13	TRBJ2-7	-	-	TGTGCCAGCAGCCAGACTGGTTCCTACGAGCAGTACTTC	CASSQTGSYEQYF
TRBV7-2	12	TRBJ2-3	-	-	TGTGCCAGCAGCTGGGGGTTTGATACGCAGTATTTT	CASSWGFDTQYF
TRBV5-1	14	TRBJ2-7	once	TRBD1	TGCGCCAGCAGCCCTGGGACAGTTACCTACGAGCAGTACTTC	CASSPGTVTYEQYF
TRBV25-1	13	TRBJ1-2	medium-sized	-	TGTGCCAGCAGTGAGGGGGGCTTGGACGGCTACACCTTC	CASSEGGLDGYTF
TRBV9	15	TRBJ2-5	-	-	TGTGCCAGCAGCGCATCAGGGTCCCTCCAAGAGACCCAGTACTTC	CASSASGSLQETQYF
TRBV5-1	21	TRBJ2-7	-	-	TGCGCCAGCAGCTTCTCCCGGCCGCCTGTTTACCCTAGTATCATACCGGGGGAGCAGTACTTC	CASSFSRPPVYPSIIPGEQYF
TRBV19	14	TRBJ1-1	-	-	TGTGCCAGTAGTATGGCCGGGCCGAACACTGAAGCTTTCTTT	CASSMAGPNTEAFF
TRBV14	13	TRBJ2-1	-	-	TGTGCCAGCCAATGGAACACCGGGTCCCAGCAGTTCTTC	CASQWNTGSQQFF
TRBV5-1	13	TRBJ2-1	-	-	TGCGCCAGCAGAAAGGACGGAAACAATGAGCAGTTCTTC	CASRKDGNNEQFF
TRBV5-6	16	TRBJ1-4	-	-	TGTGCCAGCAGCTTGGGGGACGGAGCAACTAATGAAAAACTGTTTTTT	CASSLGDGATNEKLFF
TRBV27	12	TRBJ1-3	-	-	TGTGCCAGCAGTTTATCTGGAAACACCATATATTTT	CASSLSGNTIYF
TRBV14	17	TRBJ1-4	-	-	TGTGCCAGCAGCCAACTCGCCTCAGGGTCGAGAGGTGAAAAACTGTTTTTT	CASSQLASGSRGEKLFF
TRBV11-3	14	TRBJ2-4	-	-	TGTGCCAGCAGCTTTAGGAGGGCCAAAAACATTCAGTACTTC	CASSFRRAKNIQYF
TRBV19	16	TRBJ1-1	-	-	TGTGCCAGTAGTCCAAGCCCGACAGGCGTAGGCACTGAAGCTTTCTTT	CASSPSPTGVGTEAFF
TRBV19	14	TRBJ2-3	-	-	TGTGCCAGTAGTATAGTGCAGGGAGCAGATACGCAGTATTTT	CASSIVQGADTQYF
TRBV4-2	15	TRBJ1-2	once	-	TGTGCCAGCAGCCATTACCCTGTGGAGGACTATGGCTACACCTTC	CASSHYPVEDYGYTF
TRBV7-9	16	TRBJ2-5	-	TRBD1	TGTGCCAGCAGCTCCCGGGACAGGGGGCAGGGAGAGACCCAGTACTTC	CASSSRDRGQGETQYF
TRBV7-8	18	TRBJ2-6	-	-	TGTGCCAGCAGCTTAGAGCCTAACCCAGGTGCTGGGGCCAACGTCCTGACTTTC	CASSLEPNPGAGANVLTF
TRBV7-9	15	TRBJ2-7	medium-sized	-	TGTGCCAGCAGCCCCGACTACCTCCACTCCTACGAGCAGTACTTC	CASSPDYLHSYEQYF
TRBV30	12	TRBJ2-7	-	-	TGTGCCTGGAAAGCAGGAGCCTACGAGCAGTACTTC	CAWKAGAYEQYF
TRBV27	16	TRBJ1-1	-	-	TGTGCCAGCAGTTTATATTGGACAGACATGAACACTGAAGCTTTCTTT	CASSLYWTDMNTEAFF
TRBV5-6	14	TRBJ2-1	few	TRBD2	TGTGCCAGCAGCTTCGAGCGGGGGGCCGGGGAACAGTTCTTC	CASSFERGAGEQFF
TRBV5-8	14	TRBJ1-5	-	-	TGTGCCAGCAACCGACGGACAGGCAATCAGCCCCAGCATTTT	CASNRRTGNQPQHF
TRBV7-9	14	TRBJ1-2	-	TRBD1	TGTGCCAGCAGCTCCGAGACAGGGGGCCCAGGCTACACCTTC	CASSSETGGPGYTF
TRBV7-2	12	TRBJ2-7	-	-	TGTGCCAGCAGCTTAGGGAGGTACGAGCAGTACTTC	CASSLGRYEQYF
TRBV6-5	11	TRBJ1-3	-	-	TGTGCCAGCAGTTATTTCGGCACCATATATTTT	CASSYFGTIYF
TRBV29-1	16	TRBJ2-1	-	-	TGCAGCGTTGAAATGGTGGGGCAGGACTCCTACAATGAGCAGTTCTTC	CSVEMVGQDSYNEQFF
TRBV4-1	13	TRBJ1-1	-	-	TGCGCCAGCAGCCAAGTGTTGAACACTGAAGCTTTCTTT	CASSQVLNTEAFF
TRBV19	13	TRBJ2-1	-	-	TGTGCCAGTAGTATGTCTTCCGCGGGTGAGCAGTTCTTC	CASSMSSAGEQFF
TRBV4-3	13	TRBJ2-7	-	-	TGCGCCAGCAGCCAAGACCGTTCCTACGAGCAGTACTTC	CASSQDRSYEQYF
TRBV27	15	TRBJ2-1	-	-	TGTGCCAGCAGCTTCCTCGGACAGACCTACAATGAGCAGTTCTTC	CASSFLGQTYNEQFF
TRBV27	17	TRBJ2-5	-	TRBD2	TGTGCCAGCAGTTTGCTAAGACTAGCGGGAATACCAGAGACCCAGTACTTC	CASSLLRLAGIPETQYF
TRBV30	14	TRBJ2-3	-	TRBD2	TGTGCCTTGGGCAGCGGGGGGGCCGCAGATACGCAGTATTTT	CALGSGGAADTQYF
TRBV6-5	14	TRBJ1-1	-	-	TGTGCCAGCAGTTACTCTAGGGGTAGGACTGAAGCTTTCTTT	CASSYSRGRTEAFF
TRBV4-2	16	TRBJ2-1	-	-	TGTGCCAGCAGCCAAGATGCATATGACCGATACAATGAGCAGTTCTTC	CASSQDAYDRYNEQFF
TRBV7-8	15	TRBJ2-7	-	-	TGTGCCAGCAGCTTAGTTTTAGTTATCTCCTACGAGCAGTACTTC	CASSLVLVISYEQYF
TRBV7-2	18	TRBJ2-3	-	TRBD2	TGTGCCAGCAGCGACGGGACTAGCGGACCTTCTGGGACAGATACGCAGTATTTT	CASSDGTSGPSGTDTQYF
TRBV6-5	14	TRBJ1-1	few	TRBD1	TGTGCCAGCAGTGTAGGACAGGGGACGACTGAAGCTTTCTTT	CASSVGQGTTEAFF
TRBV14	15	TRBJ2-4	-	-	TGTGCCAGCAGCCCCTTCGGCAGGGGCGGTGACATTCAGTACTTC	CASSPFGRGGDIQYF
TRBV7-6	14	TRBJ1-2	-	TRBD1	TGTGCCAGCAGCGGAATGGGACAGACCTATGGCTACACCTTC	CASSGMGQTYGYTF
TRBV12-5	13	TRBJ1-2	few	-	TGTGCTAGTGGTTTCAACACTAACTATGGCTACACCTTC	CASGFNTNYGYTF
TRBV5-6	15	TRBJ2-1	-	-	TGTGCCAGCAGCGAAGCGGGTCCGTCCTACAATGAGCAGTTCTTC	CASSEAGPSYNEQFF
TRBV19	16	TRBJ2-2	-	-	TGTGCCAGTAGCTATCCTCCGGGACAATGGACCGGGGAGCTGTTTTTT	CASSYPPGQWTGELFF
TRBV19	16	TRBJ2-1	-	-	TGTGCCAGTAGTATGCCCGCCCCGCGGATTTGGAGTGAGCAGTTCTTC	CASSMPAPRIWSEQFF